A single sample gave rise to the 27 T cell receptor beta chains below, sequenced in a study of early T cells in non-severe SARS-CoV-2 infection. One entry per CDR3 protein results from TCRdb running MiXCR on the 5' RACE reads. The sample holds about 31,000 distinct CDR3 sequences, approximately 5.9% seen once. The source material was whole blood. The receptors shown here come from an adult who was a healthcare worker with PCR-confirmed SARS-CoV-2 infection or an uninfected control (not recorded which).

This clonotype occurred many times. The DNA of the CDR3 is TGTGCCAGCAGCTTAGATCGTGGCGATGAGCAGTTCTTC. Translating gives CASSLDRGDEQFF. V gene TRBV11-2 combines with J gene TRBJ2-1; D not resolved. The germline V and J ends were trimmed by 0 bases and 8 bases, with 8 bases remaining between them. Looked up from germline, CDR1 is SGHAT and CDR2 is FQNNGV. This CDR3 is built from 13 residues.

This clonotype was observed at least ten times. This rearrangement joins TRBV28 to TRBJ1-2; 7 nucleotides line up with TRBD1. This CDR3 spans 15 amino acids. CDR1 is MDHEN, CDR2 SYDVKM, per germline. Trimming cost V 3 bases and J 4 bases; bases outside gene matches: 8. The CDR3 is CASSLGTETAYGYTF. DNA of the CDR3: TGTGCCAGCAGTTTGGGGACAGAGACCGCCTATGGCTACACCTTC.

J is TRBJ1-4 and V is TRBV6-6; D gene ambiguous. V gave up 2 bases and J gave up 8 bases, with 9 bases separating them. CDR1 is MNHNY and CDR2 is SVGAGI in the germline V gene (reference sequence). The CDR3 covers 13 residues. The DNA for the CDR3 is TGTGCCAGCAGTTACAGAGATCCAGAAAAACTGTTTTTT. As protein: CASSYRDPEKLFF.

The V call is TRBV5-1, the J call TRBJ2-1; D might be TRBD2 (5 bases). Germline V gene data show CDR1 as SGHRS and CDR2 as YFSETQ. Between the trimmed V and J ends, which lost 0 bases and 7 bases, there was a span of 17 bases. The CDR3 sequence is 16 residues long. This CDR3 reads CASSLAARTALNEQFF. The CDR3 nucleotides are TGCGCCAGCAGCTTGGCCGCGAGGACTGCTTTGAATGAGCAGTTCTTC.

The CDR3 sequence: CASSQGLSSYNEQFF. CDR3 DNA sequence: TGTGCCAGCAGCCAGGGACTAAGCTCCTACAATGAGCAGTTCTTC. This chain connects TRBV7-9 to TRBJ2-1, with 7 bases fitting TRBD2. V lost 5 bases to trimming and J lost 0 bases; unmatched junction nucleotides: 4. Germline V CDR1 and CDR2: SEHNR, FQNEAQ (reference sequence). The CDR3 runs 15 residues. Supplemented by reference TRBV7-9 and TRBJ2-1, the full variable domain reads DTGVSQNPRHKITKRGQNVTFRCDPISEHNRLYWYRQTLGQGPEFLTYFQNEAQLEKSRLLSDRFSAERPKGSFSTLEIQRTEQGDSAMYLCASSQGLSSYNEQFFGPGTRLTVL.

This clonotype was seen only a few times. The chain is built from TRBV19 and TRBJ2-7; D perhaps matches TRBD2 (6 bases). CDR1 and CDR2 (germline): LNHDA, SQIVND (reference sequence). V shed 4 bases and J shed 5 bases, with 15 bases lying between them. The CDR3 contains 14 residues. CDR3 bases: TGTGCCAGTAGTAGCAGATTCTGGGAGGACGAGCAGTACTTC. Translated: CASSSRFWEDEQYF.

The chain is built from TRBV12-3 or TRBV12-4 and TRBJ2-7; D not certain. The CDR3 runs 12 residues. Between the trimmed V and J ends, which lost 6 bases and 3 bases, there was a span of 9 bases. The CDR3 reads CASSYTNYEQYF. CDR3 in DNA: TGTGCCAGCAGCTACACGAACTACGAGCAGTACTTC.

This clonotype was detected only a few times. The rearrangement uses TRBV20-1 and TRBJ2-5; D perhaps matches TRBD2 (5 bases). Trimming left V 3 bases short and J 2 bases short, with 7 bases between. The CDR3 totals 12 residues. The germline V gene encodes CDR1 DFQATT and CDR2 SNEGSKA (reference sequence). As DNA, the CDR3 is TGCAGTGCTAGCGGGGATCAAGAGACCCAGTACTTC. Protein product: CSASGDQETQYF.

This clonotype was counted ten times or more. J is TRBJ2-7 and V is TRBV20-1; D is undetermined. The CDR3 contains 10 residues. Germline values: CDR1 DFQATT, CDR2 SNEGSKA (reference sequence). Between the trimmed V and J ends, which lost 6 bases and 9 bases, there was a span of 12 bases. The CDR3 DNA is TGCAGTGCAGAGTGGAGAGGGCAGTACTTC. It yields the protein CSAEWRGQYF.

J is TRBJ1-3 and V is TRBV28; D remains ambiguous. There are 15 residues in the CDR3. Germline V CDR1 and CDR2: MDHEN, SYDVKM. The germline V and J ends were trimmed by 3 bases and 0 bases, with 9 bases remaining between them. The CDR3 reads CASSLRRDSGNTIYF. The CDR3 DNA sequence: TGTGCCAGCAGTTTGCGAAGGGACTCTGGAAACACCATATATTTT.

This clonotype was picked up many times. Here the CDR3 reads CASSDSGGRNEQFF. The CDR3 nucleotides are TGTGCCAGCAGTGACTCGGGGGGGCGCAATGAGCAGTTCTTC. The chain has TRBV6-4 and TRBJ2-1; maybe TRBD2 (7 bases). Trimming shortened V by 0 bases and J by 6 bases, and 9 bases separated the two germline ends. CDR3 length: 14 amino acids. Per the germline V gene, CDR1 is MRHNA and CDR2 is SNTAGT.

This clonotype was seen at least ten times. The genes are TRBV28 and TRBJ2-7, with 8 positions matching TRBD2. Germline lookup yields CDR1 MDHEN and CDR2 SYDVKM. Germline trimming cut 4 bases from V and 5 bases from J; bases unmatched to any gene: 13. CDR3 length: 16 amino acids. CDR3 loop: CASSSPGREGGHEQYF. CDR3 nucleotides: TGTGCCAGCAGTTCCCCCGGCCGGGAGGGTGGCCACGAGCAGTACTTC.

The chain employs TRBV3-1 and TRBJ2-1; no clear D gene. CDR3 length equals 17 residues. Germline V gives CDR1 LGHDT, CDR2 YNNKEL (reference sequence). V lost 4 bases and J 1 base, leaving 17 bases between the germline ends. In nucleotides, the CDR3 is TGTGCCAGCAGCCCCTGGCAGGCCCAGAGGTCCTACAATGAGCAGTTCTTC. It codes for CASSPWQAQRSYNEQFF.

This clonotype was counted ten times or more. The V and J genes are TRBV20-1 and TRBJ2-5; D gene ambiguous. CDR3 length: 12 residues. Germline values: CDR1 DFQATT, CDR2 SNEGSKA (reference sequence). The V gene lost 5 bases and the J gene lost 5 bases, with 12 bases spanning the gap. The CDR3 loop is CSAVDNRETQYF. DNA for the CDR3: TGCAGTGCTGTTGACAACCGTGAGACCCAGTACTTC.

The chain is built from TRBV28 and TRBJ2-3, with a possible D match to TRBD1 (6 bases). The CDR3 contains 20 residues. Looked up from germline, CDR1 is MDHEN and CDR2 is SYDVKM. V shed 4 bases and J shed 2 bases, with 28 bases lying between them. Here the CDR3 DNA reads TGTGCCAGCAGTTACATCCCGACATGGTTAGCCGACAGGATCACAGATACGCAGTATTTT. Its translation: CASSYIPTWLADRITDTQYF.

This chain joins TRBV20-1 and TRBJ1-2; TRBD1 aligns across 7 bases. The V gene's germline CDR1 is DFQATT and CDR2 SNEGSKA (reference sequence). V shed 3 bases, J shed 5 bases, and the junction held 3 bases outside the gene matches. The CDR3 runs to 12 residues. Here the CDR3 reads CSASRGDYGYTF. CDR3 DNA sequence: TGCAGTGCTAGCAGGGGGGATTATGGCTACACCTTC.

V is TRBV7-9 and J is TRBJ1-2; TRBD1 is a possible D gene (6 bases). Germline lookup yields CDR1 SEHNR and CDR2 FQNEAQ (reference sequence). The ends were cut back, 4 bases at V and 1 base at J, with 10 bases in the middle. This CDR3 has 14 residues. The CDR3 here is CASSSDRVNYGYTF. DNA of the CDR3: TGTGCCAGCAGCTCGGACAGAGTTAACTATGGCTACACCTTC. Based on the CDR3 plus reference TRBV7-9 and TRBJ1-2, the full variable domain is DTGVSQNPRHKITKRGQNVTFRCDPISEHNRLYWYRQTLGQGPEFLTYFQNEAQLEKSRLLSDRFSAERPKGSFSTLEIQRTEQGDSAMYLCASSSDRVNYGYTFGSGTRLTVV.

CDR3 loop: CASSLTGYNEQFF. The CDR3 DNA follows: TGCGCCAGCAGTTTGACAGGTTACAATGAGCAGTTCTTC. This chain joins TRBV10-2 and TRBJ2-1; possibly TRBD1 for D (6 bases). CDR1 WSHSY and CDR2 SAAADI come from the germline V gene. CDR3 length equals 13 residues. The V end lost 5 bases, the J end lost 4 bases, and 9 bases lay between the germline ends.

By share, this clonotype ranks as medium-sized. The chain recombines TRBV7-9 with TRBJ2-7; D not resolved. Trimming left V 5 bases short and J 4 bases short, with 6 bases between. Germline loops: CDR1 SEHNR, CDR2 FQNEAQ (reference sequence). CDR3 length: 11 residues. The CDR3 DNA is TGTGCCAGCAGCGCCCATTACGAGCAGTACTTC. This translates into CASSAHYEQYF.

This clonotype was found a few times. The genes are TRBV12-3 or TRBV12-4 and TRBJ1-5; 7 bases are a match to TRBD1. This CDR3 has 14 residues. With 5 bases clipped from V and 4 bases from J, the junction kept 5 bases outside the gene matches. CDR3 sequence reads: CASSEQQGNQPQHF. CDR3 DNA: TGTGCCAGCAGTGAGCAACAGGGGAATCAGCCCCAGCATTTT.

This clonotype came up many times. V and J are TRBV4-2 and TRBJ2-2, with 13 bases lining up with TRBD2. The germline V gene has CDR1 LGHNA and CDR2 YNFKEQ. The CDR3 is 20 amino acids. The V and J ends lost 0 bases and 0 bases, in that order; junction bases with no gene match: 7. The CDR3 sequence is CASSQDRKLAGGPNTGELFF. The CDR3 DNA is TGTGCCAGCAGCCAAGATCGTAAACTAGCGGGAGGGCCGAACACCGGGGAGCTGTTTTTT.

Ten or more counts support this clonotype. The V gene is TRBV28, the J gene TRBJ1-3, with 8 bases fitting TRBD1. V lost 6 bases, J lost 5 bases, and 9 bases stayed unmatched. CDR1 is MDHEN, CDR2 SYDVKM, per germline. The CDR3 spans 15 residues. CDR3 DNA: TGTGCCAGCAGATCAACGGACAGGGCTAGAAACACCATATATTTT. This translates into CASRSTDRARNTIYF.

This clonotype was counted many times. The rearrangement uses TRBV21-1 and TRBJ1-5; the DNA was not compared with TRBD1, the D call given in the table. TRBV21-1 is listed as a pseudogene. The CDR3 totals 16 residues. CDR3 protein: CASSKSAPYSNQPQHF. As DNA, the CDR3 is TGTGCCAGCAGCAAATCCGCCCCTTATAGCAATCAGCCCCAGCATTTT.

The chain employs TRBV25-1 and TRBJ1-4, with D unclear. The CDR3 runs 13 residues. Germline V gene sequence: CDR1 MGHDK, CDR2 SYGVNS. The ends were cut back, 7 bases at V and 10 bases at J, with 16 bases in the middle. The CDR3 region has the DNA TGTGCCAGCACGGTGACCGACGGCTCAAAACTGTTTTTT. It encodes CASTVTDGSKLFF.

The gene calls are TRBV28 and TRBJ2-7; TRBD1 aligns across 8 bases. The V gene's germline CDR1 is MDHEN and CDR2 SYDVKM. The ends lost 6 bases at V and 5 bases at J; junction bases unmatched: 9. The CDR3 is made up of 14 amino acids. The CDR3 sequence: CASSLTGGGDEQYF. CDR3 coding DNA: TGTGCCAGCAGCTTAACAGGGGGAGGCGACGAGCAGTACTTC. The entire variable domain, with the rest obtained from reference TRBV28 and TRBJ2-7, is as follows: DVKVTQSSRYLVKRTGEKVFLECVQDMDHENMFWYRQDPGLGLRLIYFSYDVKMKEKGDIPEGYSVSREKKERFSLILESASTNQTSMYLCASSLTGGGDEQYFGPGTRLTVT.

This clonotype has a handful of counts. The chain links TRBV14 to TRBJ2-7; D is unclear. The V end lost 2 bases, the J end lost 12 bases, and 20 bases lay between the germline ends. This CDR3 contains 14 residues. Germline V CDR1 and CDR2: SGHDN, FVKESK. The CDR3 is CASSQMYGSLKPYF. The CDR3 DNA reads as TGTGCCAGCAGCCAAATGTACGGGTCCCTTAAACCGTACTTC. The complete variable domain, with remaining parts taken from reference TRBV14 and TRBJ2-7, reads EAGVTQFPSHSVIEKGQTVTLRCDPISGHDNLYWYRRVMGKEIKFLLHFVKESKQDESGMPNNRFLAERTGGTYSTLKVQPAELEDSGVYFCASSQMYGSLKPYFGPGTRLTVT.

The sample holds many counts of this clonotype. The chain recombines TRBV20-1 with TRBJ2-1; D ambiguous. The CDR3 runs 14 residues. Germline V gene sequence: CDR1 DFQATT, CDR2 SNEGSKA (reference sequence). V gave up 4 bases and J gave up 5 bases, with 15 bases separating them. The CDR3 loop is CSATQYPPNNEQFF. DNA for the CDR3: TGCAGTGCTACCCAATATCCACCGAACAATGAGCAGTTCTTC.